A selection of T cell receptor beta chains follows, all from one sample in a study of T cells in Graves' hyperthyroidism and ophthalmopathy. TCRdb redid the calling of the multiplex PCR reads with MiXCR, one entry per CDR3 protein. The table records hundreds of thousands of distinct CDR3 sequences, just over 35% of them present only once. Sequencing was performed on blood. These receptors originate from a woman aged 40 to 55 with Graves' hyperthyroidism. The CDR3 runs from the conserved cysteine through the conserved F or W.

cdr3_aa v_call
CASSRESDTEAFF TRBV6-2/TRBV6-3
CASSEPSILSYEQYF TRBV10-2
CASSLAWSEAFF TRBV11-1
CASRPLGRRENQPQHF TRBV19
CASSLYRIEAFF TRBV5-8
CASSRTGENYGYTF TRBV7-4
CASSMLDRDNSPLHF TRBV7-2
CASRALMTQPQHF TRBV7-9
CSARGLAGKGTQYF TRBV20-1
CSVEDNDRVVNGYTF TRBV29-1
CATSREIGQGYEQYF TRBV15
CSVAGVSNEQFF TRBV29-1
CASSSLSLGYTF TRBV6-5
CASSRTGGKSNQPQHF TRBV12-3/TRBV12-4
CSARYWPVGLDEKLFF TRBV20-1
CASSNGYGYTF TRBV19
CASWEDWKETQYF TRBV25-1
CASSPPGRTGNTEAFF TRBV10-2
CSARSDKNTEAFF TRBV20-1
CASSSNTGPPDQYF TRBV7-9
CASSIGTGPLYEQYF TRBV19
CASSPFGGLRTEAFF TRBV14
CASSQDPAGVSNQPQHF TRBV4-3
CSASDPSGNTIYF TRBV20-1
CSARVSGGGYSNQPQHF TRBV20-1
CASSLGRDEKLFF TRBV7-9
CASSSVNGGDYGYTF TRBV13
CASSLAAGGELFF TRBV11-2
CAISVLDYEQYF TRBV10-3
CASSGSTWDRQHF TRBV25-1
CAITEGANVLTF TRBV10-3
CAISESPRYGQPSATNEKLFF TRBV10-3
CASSLSSDPETQYF TRBV11-3
CANSIGLRDRSNQPQHF TRBV12-3/TRBV12-4
CASIPHGQGAYEQYF TRBV6-2/TRBV6-3
CASTGTGDEKLFF TRBV2
CASSLLAGGEGYEQYF TRBV7-3
CASSRGTSTDTQYF TRBV2
CSASRSQGDYEQYF TRBV20-1
CASREQETQYF TRBV7-2
CASSQATHTDWGRVLFF TRBV5-1
CASSQDWTLSNQPQHF TRBV4-3
CASSYSFRRQDQPQHF TRBV6-6
CASSEWDRGDEQYF TRBV25-1
CASSPTANSPLHF TRBV7-2
CAISETGGAGETQYF TRBV10-3
CASSRRGLADSYEQYF TRBV7-2
CSASLQGPNTEAFF TRBV20-1
CASSPQTHTGFYGYTF TRBV12-3/TRBV12-4
CASTRLAGGLYEQYF TRBV6-5
CSASSASDSNQPQHF TRBV20-1